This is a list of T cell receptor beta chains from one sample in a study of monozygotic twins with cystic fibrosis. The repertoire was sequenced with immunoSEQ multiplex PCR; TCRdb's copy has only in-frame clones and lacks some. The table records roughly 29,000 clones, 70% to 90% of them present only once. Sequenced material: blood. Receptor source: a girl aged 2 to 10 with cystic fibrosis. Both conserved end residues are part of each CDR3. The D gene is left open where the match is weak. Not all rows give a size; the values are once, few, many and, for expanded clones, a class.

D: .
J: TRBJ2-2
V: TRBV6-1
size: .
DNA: TGTGCCAGCAGTGTTACAGGGATCACCGGGGAGCTGTTTTTT
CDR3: CASSVTGITGELFF

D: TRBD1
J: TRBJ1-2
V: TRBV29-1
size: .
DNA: TGCAGCGTGGTATTAACAGGGGGCGTAAATGGCTACACCTTC
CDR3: CSVVLTGGVNGYTF

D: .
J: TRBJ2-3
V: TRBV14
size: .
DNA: TGTGCCAGCGCTCCAGAAGCGGTCCCTGGCACAGATACGCAGTATTTT
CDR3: CASAPEAVPGTDTQYF

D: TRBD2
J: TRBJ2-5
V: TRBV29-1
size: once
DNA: TGCAGCGTTTCCCCGTCTTGGACTAGCGGGAGTGAGGGGCTGTACTTC
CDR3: CSVSPSWTSGSEGLYF

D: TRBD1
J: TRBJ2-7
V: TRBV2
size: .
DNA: TGTGCCAGCAGTCCCTCCGGGACAGGGTCCTACGAGCAGTACTTC
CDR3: CASSPSGTGSYEQYF

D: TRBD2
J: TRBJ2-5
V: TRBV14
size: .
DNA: TGTGCCAGCAGCTTTAGCGGGAGGTACCAAGAGACCCAGTACTTC
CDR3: CASSFSGRYQETQYF

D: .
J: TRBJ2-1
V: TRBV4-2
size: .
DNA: TGTGCCAGCAGCCAGGGGGGTTACAATGAGCAGTTCTTC
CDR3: CASSQGGYNEQFF

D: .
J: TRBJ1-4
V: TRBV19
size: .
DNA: TGTGCCAGTTACCGGACGGGATCAACTAATGAAAAACTGTTTTTT
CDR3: CASYRTGSTNEKLFF

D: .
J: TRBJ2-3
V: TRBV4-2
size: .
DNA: TGTGCCAGCAGCCACGATTTAGCCCAGGGGGGGACAGATACGCAGTATTTT
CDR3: CASSHDLAQGGTDTQYF

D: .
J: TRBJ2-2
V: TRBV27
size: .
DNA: TGTGCCAGCAGCCCCCCCTACAGGACCGGGGAGCTGTTTTTT
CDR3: CASSPPYRTGELFF

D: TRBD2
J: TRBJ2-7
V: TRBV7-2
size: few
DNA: TGTGCCAGCAGCTATCTTGCGGGAGTATCCTACGAGCAGTACTTC
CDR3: CASSYLAGVSYEQYF

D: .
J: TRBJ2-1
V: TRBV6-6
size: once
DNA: TGTGCCAGCAGTTACTGGATACACAATGAGCAGTTCTTC
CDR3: CASSYWIHNEQFF

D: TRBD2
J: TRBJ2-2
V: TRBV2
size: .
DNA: TGTGCCAGCACTCCCAGCGGGGCGAACACCGGGGAGCTGTTTTTT
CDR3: CASTPSGANTGELFF

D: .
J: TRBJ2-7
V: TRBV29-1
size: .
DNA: TGCAGCGTTGAGGGTAACAAGGGGGACGAGCAGTACTTC
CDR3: CSVEGNKGDEQYF

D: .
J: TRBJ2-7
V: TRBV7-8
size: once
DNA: TGTGCCAGCAGTGGTGTCCCCTACGAGCAGTACTTC
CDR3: CASSGVPYEQYF

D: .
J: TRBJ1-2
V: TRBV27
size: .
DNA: TGTGCCAGCAGTTTAGGGGTTCGGGGGACCACGATGAGGGGCTACACCTTC
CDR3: CASSLGVRGTTMRGYTF

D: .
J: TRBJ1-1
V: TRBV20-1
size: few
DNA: TGCAGGACCCTCTTGAACACTGAAGCTTTCTTT
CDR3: CRTLLNTEAFF

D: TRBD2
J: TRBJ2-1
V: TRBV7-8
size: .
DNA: TGTGCCAGCAGGCGAGGGACTAGCGGGACCAATGAGCAGTTCTTC
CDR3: CASRRGTSGTNEQFF

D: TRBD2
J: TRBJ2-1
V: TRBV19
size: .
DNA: TGTGCCAGTAGTTTAAGCGGGAGCTCCTACAATGAGCAGTTCTTC
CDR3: CASSLSGSSYNEQFF

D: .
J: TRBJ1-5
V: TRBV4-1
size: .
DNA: TGCGCCAGCAGCCAAGATAGGGGGGGAGGTCAGCCCCAGCATTTT
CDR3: CASSQDRGGGQPQHF

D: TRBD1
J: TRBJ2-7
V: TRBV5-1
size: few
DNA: TGCGCCAGCAGCTTGACAGGGGACTACGAGCAGTACTTC
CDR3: CASSLTGDYEQYF

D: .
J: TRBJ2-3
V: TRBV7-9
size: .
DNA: TGTGCCAGCAGCGACCCCCCTCCGGGACGAACTAGCACAGATACGCAGTATTTT
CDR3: CASSDPPPGRTSTDTQYF

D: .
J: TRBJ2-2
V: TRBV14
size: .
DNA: TGTGCCAGCAGCGGAGGCAGGGATCTTCTGGAGCTGTTTTTT
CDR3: CASSGGRDLLELFF

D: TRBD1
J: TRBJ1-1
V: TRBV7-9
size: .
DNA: TGTGCCAGCAGCTTAGGGGACAGGGTAAACACTGAAGCTTTCTTT
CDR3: CASSLGDRVNTEAFF

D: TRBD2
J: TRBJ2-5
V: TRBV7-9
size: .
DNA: TGTGCCAGCAGCTTGGGTTGGCGGGAGGCAAGTGAGACCCAGTACTTC
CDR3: CASSLGWREASETQYF

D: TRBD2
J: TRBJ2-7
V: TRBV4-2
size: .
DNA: TGTGCCAGCAGCCCCTGGACTAGCGGTTCCTACGAGCAGTACTTC
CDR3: CASSPWTSGSYEQYF

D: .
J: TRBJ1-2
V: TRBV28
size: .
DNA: TGTGCCAGCAGTTTGCCCCTCCGGGACGCCGGACATGGCTACACCTTC
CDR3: CASSLPLRDAGHGYTF

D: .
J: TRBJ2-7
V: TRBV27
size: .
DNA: TGTGCCAGCAGTCCGCCCTCCTACGAGCAGTACTTC
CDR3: CASSPPSYEQYF

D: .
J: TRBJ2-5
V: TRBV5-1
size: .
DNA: TGCGCCAGCAGCTTGGGGAGGGGGACGGAGACCCAGTACTTC
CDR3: CASSLGRGTETQYF

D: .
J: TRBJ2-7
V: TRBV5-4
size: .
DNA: TGTGCCAGCAGCCCAACCAGGGGATGGGGAGCGGCCTACGAGCAGTACTTC
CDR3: CASSPTRGWGAAYEQYF

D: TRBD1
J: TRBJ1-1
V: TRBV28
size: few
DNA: TGTGCCAGCAGTTCACAGGGGGCGGGAAACACTGAAGCTTTCTTT
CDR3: CASSSQGAGNTEAFF

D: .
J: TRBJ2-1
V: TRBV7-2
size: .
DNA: TGTGCCAGCAGCTTACCGGGATCCTACAATGAGCAGTTCTTC
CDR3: CASSLPGSYNEQFF

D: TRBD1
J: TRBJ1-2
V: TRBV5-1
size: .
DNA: TGCGCCAGCAGTGTACAGGGGGCATACTATGGCTACACCTTC
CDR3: CASSVQGAYYGYTF

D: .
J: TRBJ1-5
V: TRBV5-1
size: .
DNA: TGCGCCAGCAGCCGGAGAAGTCGGCTTGGCAATCAGCCCCAGCATTTT
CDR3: CASSRRSRLGNQPQHF

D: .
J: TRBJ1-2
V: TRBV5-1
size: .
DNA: TGCGCCAGCAGCTTGGGCGGGGACCGTGGCTACACCTTC
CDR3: CASSLGGDRGYTF

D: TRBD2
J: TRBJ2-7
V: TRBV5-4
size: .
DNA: TGTGCCAGCAGCTTGGGGGGACTAGCGGGAGGGGTCTACGAGCAGTACTTC
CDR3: CASSLGGLAGGVYEQYF

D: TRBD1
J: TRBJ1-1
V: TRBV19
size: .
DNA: TGTGCCAGCTGGACAGGGGAGAAGCACACTGAAGCTTTCTTT
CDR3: CASWTGEKHTEAFF

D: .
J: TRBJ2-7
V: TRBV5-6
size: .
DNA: TGTGCCAGCAGCTTGGGGTACAAATACGAGCAGTACTTC
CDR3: CASSLGYKYEQYF

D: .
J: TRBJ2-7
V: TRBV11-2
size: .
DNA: TGTGCCAGCAGCTTAGGGACAGATAATTACTACGAGCAGTACTTC
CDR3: CASSLGTDNYYEQYF

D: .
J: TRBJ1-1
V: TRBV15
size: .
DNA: TGTGCCACCAGCCCAGACCAGGAGAACACTGAAGCTTTCTTT
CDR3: CATSPDQENTEAFF

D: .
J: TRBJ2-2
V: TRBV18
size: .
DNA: TGTGCCAGCTCACCAGGAACCTCCTGGGGAGTGAAGGGCGGGGAGCTGTTTTTT
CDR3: CASSPGTSWGVKGGELFF

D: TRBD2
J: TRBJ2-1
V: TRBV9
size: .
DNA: TGTGCCAGCAGCTCCCGGACTAGCGGGGTGCACAATGAGCAGTTCTTC
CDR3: CASSSRTSGVHNEQFF

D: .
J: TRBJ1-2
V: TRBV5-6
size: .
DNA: TGTGCCAGCAGCTCGAAATCTACTAACTATGGCTACACCTTC
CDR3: CASSSKSTNYGYTF

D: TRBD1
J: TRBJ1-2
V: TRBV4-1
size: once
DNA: TGCGCCAGCAGCCACAAGATCAGGGGGCAAGGAGATGGCTACACCTTC
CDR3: CASSHKIRGQGDGYTF

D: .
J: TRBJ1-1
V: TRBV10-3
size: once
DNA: TGTGCCATCAGTGATATCACCGGATGGGACACTGAAGCTTTCTTT
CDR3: CAISDITGWDTEAFF

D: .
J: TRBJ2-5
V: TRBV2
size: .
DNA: TGTGCCAGCAGTGATGGTCGTGGGGTATCAAAGACCCAGTACTTC
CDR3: CASSDGRGVSKTQYF

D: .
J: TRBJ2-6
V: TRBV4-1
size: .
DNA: TGCGCCAGCAGTCAAATCCTCTCTGGGGCCAACGTCCTGACTTTC
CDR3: CASSQILSGANVLTF

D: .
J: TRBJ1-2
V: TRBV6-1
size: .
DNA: TGTGCCAGCTTCGACGGGGACTACACCTTC
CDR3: CASFDGDYTF

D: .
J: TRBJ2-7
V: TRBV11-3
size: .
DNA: TGTGCCAGCAGCGCTGACGGCTACGAGCAGTACTTC
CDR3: CASSADGYEQYF

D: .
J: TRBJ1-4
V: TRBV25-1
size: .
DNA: TGTGCCAGCAGTGAATTTACATCCAGGGGTCCTAATGAAAAACTGTTTTTT
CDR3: CASSEFTSRGPNEKLFF

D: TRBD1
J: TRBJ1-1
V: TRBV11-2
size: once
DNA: TGTGCCAGCAGCTTAGATTCGGGACAGGGGATTATCACTGAAGCTTTCTTT
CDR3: CASSLDSGQGIITEAFF

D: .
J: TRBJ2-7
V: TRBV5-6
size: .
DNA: TGTGCCAGCAGCCTTACAAGGCCAGGGGACGAGCAGTACTTC
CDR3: CASSLTRPGDEQYF

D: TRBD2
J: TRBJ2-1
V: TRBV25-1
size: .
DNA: TGTGCCAGCAGTGAATACGGCGGGAGCTATGAGCAGTTCTTC
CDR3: CASSEYGGSYEQFF

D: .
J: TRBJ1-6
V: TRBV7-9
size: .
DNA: TGTGCCAGCAGCTTACAGGGGTCCAATTCACCCCTCCACTTT
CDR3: CASSLQGSNSPLHF

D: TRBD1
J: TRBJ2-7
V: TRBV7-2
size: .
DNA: TGTGCCAGCAGCTTTCACAGGGGGGACTACGAGCAGTACTTC
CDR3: CASSFHRGDYEQYF

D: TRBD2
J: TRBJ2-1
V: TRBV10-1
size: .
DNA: TGCGCCAACGTAGCGGGAGGCATCTACAATGAGCAGTTCTTC
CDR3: CANVAGGIYNEQFF

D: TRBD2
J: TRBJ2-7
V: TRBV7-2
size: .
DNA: TGTGCCAGCAGTCTAATAACTAGCGGGAGCCACGAGCAGTACTTC
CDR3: CASSLITSGSHEQYF

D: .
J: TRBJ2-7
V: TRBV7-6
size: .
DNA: TGTGCCAGCAGCTCCCTACCGACAGGCGGAACGATGGGATACGAGCAGTACTTC
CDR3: CASSSLPTGGTMGYEQYF

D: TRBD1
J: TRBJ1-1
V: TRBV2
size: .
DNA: TGTGCCACCCGAATCCCGAACAGGGGGAAAGATGAAGCTTTCTTT
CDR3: CATRIPNRGKDEAFF

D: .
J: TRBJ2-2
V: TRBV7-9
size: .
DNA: TGTGCCAGCAGCTGGGTCCCTGGCGGAGACACCGGGGAGCTGTTTTTT
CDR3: CASSWVPGGDTGELFF